This T cell receptor beta chain came from a study of T cells in Graves' hyperthyroidism and ophthalmopathy. General observations from the study: A model built on 13 V-J features separated ophthalmopathy from stable hyperthyroidism. Progression to ophthalmopathy was predicted a median of 6.5 months early.

Regions amplified from RNA transcripts were the TCR beta CDR3 regions. The HTBI primer set served for first-round RT-PCR of the TCR CDR3. TCRdb reprocessed the multiplex PCR reads via MiXCR and lists one record per CDR3 protein. Of 500,000 to 650,000 distinct CDR3 sequences detected, 15% to 20% appear once; the ten largest clones hold roughly 18%. Active moderate-to-severe ophthalmopathy, Clinical Activity Score at least 3, NOSPECS at least 4, under 3 months' duration. Patients showing uncontrolled infection, other autoimmune disease, pregnancy or lactation were ineligible. The length of the CDR3 is 13 residues. The ends were cut back, 7 bases at V and 8 bases at J, with 15 bases in the middle. Germline V CDR1 and CDR2: MNHEY, SMNVEV (reference sequence). This clonotype was counted many times. The antigen is not known.

V is TRBV27 and J is TRBJ2-1; the D gene is possibly TRBD2 (6 bases). The sequencing input was blood. The sequence derives from a woman younger than 35 with Graves' ophthalmopathy. CDR3 sequence: CASIKAGWDEQFF. In DNA form, the CDR3 reads TGTGCCAGCATTAAGGCGGGATGGGATGAGCAGTTCTTC.